Reported below is one T cell receptor (beta chain). This sample was included in a study of control samples from healthy donors and cancer patients. Trimming removed 2 bases at V and 0 bases at J, with 23 bases between. This CDR3 has 19 residues. Per the germline V gene, CDR1 is GTSNPN and CDR2 is SVGIG (reference sequence). Assay: immunoSEQ multiplex PCR; the TCRdb copy retains only in-frame clones and omits some. This repertoire shows roughly 100,000 clones, about four fifths found once; its top ten account for 13%. The sequence was obtained from a woman aged 45-65 years in good health. The chain joins TRBV30 to TRBJ1-5, with unresolved D. The sample was blood. The CDR3 nucleotides read TGTGCCTGGAGTCCCTATCTCACGACGGGCGATTATAGCAATCAGCCCCAGCATTTT. It encodes CAWSPYLTTGDYSNQPQHF.